The entry below gives a single T cell receptor (beta chain) sequence along with its context. The data belong to a study of OX40 agonist ivuxolimab in advanced cancers. Study overall: The study treated patients with ivuxolimab, an agonistic anti-OX40 (CD134) antibody. Six ivuxolimab dose levels, 0.01 to 10 mg/kg, were given intravenously every 2 weeks. The eligibility criteria allowed prior anti-PD-1, anti-PD-L1 or anti-CTLA-4 therapy, and approximately 42% had some.

Repertoires were generated with immunoSEQ multiplex PCR, while TCRdb's copy carries only in-frame clones and drops some. Here the sample spans around 75,000 clones, around nine tenths being singletons. The CDR3 is 13 amino acids. The germline V and J ends were trimmed by 1 base and 3 bases, with 3 bases remaining between them. The germline CDR1 and CDR2 sequences are SGHAT and FQDESV (reference sequence). This receptor was obtained from an adult with an advanced solid tumor such as melanoma, head and neck, liver or kidney cancer. The chain employs TRBV11-1 and TRBJ2-2; no clear D gene. The sample here was CD4+ or CD8+ T cells sorted from blood, taken in a trial of the OX40 agonist ivuxolimab. As DNA, the CDR3 is TGTGCCAGCAGCTTAGTTGACACCGGGGAGCTGTTTTTT. Amino acid sequence: CASSLVDTGELFF.